Detailed here is one TCR beta chain. Its antigen is not identified. Trimming removed 1 base from V and 6 bases from J, with 6 bases in between. This CDR3 comprises 13 residues. Germline V CDR1 and CDR2: LGHNA, YNFKEQ. The data were produced by immunoSEQ multiplex PCR, yet TCRdb's version contains in-frame clones alone and is incomplete. In the table there are 30,000 to 40,000 clones, approximately 86% of which are singletons. These data come from a study of STAT3 mutations in large granular lymphocyte leukemia. Study-wide points: At least one immunodominant TCR beta clonotype appeared in every T-cell large granular lymphocyte leukemia patient. In some patients, a small highly pathogenic clone possibly went undetected.

The sample comprised peripheral blood mononuclear cells. The chain uses TRBV4-2 and TRBJ1-4; no definite D call. The source is a man in his 60s with T-cell large granular lymphocyte leukemia. Some clones in this sample may be carry-over from other donors' samples. This CDR3 reads CASSQGADEKLFF. As DNA, the CDR3 is TGTGCCAGCAGCCAAGGGGCCGATGAAAAACTGTTTTTT.